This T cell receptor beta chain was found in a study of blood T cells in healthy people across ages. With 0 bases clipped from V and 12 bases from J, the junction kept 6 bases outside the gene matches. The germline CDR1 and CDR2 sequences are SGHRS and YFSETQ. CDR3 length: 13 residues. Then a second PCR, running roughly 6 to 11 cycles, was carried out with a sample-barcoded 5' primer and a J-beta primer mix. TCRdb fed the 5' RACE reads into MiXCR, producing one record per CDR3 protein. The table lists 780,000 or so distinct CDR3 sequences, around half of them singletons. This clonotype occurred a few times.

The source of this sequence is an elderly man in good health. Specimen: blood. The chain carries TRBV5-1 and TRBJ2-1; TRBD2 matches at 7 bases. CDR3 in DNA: TGCGCCAGCAGCTTGGGGCGGGAGTACTGGCAGTTCTTC. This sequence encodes CASSLGREYWQFF.